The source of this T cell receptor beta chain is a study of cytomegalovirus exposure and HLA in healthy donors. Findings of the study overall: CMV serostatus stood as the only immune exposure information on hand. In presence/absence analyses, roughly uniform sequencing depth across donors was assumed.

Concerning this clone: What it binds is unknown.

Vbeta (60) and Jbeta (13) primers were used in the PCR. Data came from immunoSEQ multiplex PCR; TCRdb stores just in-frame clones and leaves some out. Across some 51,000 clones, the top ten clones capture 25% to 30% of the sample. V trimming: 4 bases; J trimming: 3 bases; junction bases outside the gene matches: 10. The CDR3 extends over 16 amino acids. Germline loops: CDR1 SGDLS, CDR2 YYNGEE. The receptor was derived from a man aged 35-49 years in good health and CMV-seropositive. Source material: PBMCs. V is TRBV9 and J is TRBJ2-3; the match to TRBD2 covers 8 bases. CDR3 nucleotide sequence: TGTGCCAGCAGCCCCAGCAAAGCGGGAGAAACAGATACGCAGTATTTT. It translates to CASSPSKAGETDTQYF. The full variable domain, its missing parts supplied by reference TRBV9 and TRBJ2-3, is DSGVTQTPKHLITATGQRVTLRCSPRSGDLSVYWYQQSLDQGLQFLIQYYNGEERAKGNILERFSAQQFPDLHSELNLSSLELGDSALYFCASSPSKAGETDTQYFGPGTRLTVL.